This paragraph covers one T cell receptor (beta chain) sequence. The antigen is not known. These donors, healthy bone marrow donors, were studied. The sample originates from a study of cytomegalovirus exposure and HLA in healthy donors. Study-level points and caveats: The study flagged 150 to 200 TCR beta chains as cytomegalovirus-associated.

The PCR ran on 60 Vbeta and 13 Jbeta primers. Sequencing used immunoSEQ multiplex PCR; TCRdb keeps in-frame clones, though not all of them. The sample holds roughly 220,000 clones; roughly three quarters are singletons and the top ten take 1.7%. Per the germline V gene, CDR1 is SEHNR and CDR2 is FQNEAQ (reference sequence). The CDR3 covers 18 residues. The V and J ends lost 1 base and 7 bases, in that order; junction bases with no gene match: 16. The TCR comes from a man aged 50-59 years in good health and CMV-seronegative. The chain couples TRBV7-9 to TRBJ1-2, with TRBD1 identical over 9 bases. The sequenced sample was PBMCs. This chain's CDR3 is CASSLESQKGQGDRGYTF. The CDR3 DNA is TGTGCCAGCAGCTTAGAAAGTCAAAAGGGACAGGGAGATCGTGGCTACACCTTC.